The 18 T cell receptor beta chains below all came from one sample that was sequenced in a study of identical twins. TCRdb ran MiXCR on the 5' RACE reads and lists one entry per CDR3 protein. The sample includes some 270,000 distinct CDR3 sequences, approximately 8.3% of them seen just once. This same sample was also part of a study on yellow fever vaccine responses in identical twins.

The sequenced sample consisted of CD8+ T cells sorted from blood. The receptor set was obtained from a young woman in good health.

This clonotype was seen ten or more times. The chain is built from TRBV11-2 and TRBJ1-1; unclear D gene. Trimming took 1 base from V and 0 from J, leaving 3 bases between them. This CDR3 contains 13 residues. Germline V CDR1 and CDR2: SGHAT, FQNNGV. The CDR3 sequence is CASSLGLNTEAFF. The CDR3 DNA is TGTGCCAGCAGCTTAGGCCTGAACACTGAAGCTTTCTTT.

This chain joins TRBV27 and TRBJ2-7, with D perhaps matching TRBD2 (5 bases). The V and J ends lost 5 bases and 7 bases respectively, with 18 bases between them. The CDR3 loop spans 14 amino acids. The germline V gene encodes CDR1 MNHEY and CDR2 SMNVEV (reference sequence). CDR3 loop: CASSDTGPTGEQYF. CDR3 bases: TGTGCCAGCAGTGATACCGGGCCAACGGGGGAGCAGTACTTC.

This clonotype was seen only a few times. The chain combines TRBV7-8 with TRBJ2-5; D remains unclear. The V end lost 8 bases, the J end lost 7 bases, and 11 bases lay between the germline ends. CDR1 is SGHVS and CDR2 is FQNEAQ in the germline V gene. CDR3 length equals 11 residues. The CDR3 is CASYTKGTQYF. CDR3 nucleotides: TGTGCCAGCTATACTAAGGGGACCCAGTACTTC.

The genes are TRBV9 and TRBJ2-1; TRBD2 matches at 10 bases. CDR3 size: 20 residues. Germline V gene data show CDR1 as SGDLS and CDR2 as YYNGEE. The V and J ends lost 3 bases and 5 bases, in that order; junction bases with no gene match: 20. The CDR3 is CASSAHPGLAGAPSDNEQFF. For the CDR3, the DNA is TGTGCCAGCAGCGCCCACCCTGGGCTAGCGGGGGCCCCGAGTGACAATGAGCAGTTCTTC.

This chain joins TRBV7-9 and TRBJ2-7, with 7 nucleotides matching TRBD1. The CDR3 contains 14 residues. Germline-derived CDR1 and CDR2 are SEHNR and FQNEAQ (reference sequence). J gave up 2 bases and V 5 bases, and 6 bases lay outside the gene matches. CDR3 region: CASSPLGQPYEQYF. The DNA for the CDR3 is TGTGCCAGCAGCCCGCTGGGACAGCCCTACGAGCAGTACTTC.

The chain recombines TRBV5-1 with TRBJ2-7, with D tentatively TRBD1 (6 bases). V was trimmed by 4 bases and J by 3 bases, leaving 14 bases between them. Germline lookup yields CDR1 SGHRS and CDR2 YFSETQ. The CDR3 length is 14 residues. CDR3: CASSADSTLYEQYF. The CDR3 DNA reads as TGCGCCAGCAGCGCGGACAGCACACTCTACGAGCAGTACTTC.

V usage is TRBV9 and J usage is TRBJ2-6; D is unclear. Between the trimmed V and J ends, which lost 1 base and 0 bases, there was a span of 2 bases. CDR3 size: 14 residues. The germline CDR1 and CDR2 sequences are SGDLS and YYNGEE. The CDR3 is CASSVFSGANVLTF. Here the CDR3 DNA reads TGTGCCAGCAGCGTATTCTCTGGGGCCAACGTCCTGACTTTC.

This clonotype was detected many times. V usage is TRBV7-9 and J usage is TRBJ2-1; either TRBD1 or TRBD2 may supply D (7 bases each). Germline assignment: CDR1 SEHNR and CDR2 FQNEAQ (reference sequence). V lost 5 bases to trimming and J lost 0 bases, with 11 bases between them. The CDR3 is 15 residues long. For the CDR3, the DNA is TGTGCCAGCAGCCAGGGGGGGAGCTCCTACAATGAGCAGTTCTTC. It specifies CASSQGGSSYNEQFF.

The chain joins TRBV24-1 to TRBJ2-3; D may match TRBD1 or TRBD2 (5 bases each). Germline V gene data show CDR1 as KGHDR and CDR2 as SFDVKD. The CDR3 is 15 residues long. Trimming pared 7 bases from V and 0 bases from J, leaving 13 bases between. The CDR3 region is CATRSRDGSTDTQYF. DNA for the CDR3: TGTGCCACCAGGAGCCGGGACGGGAGCACAGATACGCAGTATTTT.

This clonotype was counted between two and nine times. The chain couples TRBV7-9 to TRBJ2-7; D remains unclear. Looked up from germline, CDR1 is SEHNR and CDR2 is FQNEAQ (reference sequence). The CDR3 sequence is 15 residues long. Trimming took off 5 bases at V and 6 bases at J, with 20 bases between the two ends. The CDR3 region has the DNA TGTGCCAGCAGCCCTCCCGACCGGGCCCCTCGCGAGCAGTACTTC. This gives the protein CASSPPDRAPREQYF.

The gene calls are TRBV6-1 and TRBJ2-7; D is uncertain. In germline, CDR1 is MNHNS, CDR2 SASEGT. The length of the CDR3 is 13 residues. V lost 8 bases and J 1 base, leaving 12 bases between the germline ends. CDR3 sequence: CASRPASSYEQYF. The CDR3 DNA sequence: TGTGCCAGCCGTCCAGCCTCGTCCTACGAGCAGTACTTC.

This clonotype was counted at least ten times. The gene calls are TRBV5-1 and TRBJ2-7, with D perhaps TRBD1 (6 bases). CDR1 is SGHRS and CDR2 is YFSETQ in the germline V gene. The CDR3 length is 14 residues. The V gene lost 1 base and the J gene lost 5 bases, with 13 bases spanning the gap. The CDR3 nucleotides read TGCGCCAGCAGCTTGACAGGGATCCACAACGAGCAGTACTTC. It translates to CASSLTGIHNEQYF.

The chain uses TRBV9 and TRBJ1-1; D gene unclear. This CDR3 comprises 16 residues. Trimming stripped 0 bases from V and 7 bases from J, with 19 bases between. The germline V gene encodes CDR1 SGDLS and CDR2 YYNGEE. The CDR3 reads CASSVVPPGSFDEAFF. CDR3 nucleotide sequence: TGTGCCAGCAGCGTAGTTCCTCCAGGATCTTTTGATGAAGCTTTCTTT. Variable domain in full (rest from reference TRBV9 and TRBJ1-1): DSGVTQTPKHLITATGQRVTLRCSPRSGDLSVYWYQQSLDQGLQFLIQYYNGEERAKGNILERFSAQQFPDLHSELNLSSLELGDSALYFCASSVVPPGSFDEAFFGQGTRLTVV.

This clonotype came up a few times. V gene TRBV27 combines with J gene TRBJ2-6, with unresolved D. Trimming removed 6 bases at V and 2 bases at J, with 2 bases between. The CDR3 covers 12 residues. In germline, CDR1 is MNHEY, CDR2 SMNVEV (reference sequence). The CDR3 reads CASSPGANVLTF. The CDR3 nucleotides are TGTGCCAGCAGCCCTGGGGCCAACGTCCTGACTTTC.

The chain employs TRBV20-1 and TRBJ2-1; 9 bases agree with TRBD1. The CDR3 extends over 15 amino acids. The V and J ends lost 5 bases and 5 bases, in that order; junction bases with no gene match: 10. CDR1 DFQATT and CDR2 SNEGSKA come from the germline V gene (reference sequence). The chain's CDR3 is CSAFRAGTGNNEQFF. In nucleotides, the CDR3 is TGCAGTGCTTTCCGAGCCGGGACAGGGAACAATGAGCAGTTCTTC.

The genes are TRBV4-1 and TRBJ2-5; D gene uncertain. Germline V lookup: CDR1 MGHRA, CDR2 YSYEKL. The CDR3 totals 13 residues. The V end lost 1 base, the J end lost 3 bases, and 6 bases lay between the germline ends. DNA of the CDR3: TGCGCCAGCAGCCAAGTACCCGAAGAGACCCAGTACTTC. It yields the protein CASSQVPEETQYF.

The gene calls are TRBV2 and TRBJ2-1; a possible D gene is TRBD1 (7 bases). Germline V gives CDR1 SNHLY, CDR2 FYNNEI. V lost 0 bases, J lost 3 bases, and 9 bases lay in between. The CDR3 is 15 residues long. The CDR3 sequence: CASSEAQGGYNEQFF. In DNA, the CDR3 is TGTGCCAGCAGTGAAGCGCAGGGGGGCTACAATGAGCAGTTCTTC.

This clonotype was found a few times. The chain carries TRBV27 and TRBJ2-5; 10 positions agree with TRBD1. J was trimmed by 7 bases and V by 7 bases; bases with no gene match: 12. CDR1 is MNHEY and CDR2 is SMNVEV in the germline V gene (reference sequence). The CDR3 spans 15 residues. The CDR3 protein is CASTGSGTGVGTQYF. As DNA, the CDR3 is TGTGCCAGCACCGGCTCAGGGACAGGGGTGGGGACCCAGTACTTC.